Listed below are T cell receptor beta chains from one sample, sequenced in a study of cytomegalovirus exposure and HLA in healthy donors. Libraries were prepared by immunoSEQ multiplex PCR; TCRdb keeps only in-frame clonotypes and omits some of them. The table lists 100,000 to 150,000 clones, roughly 84% of them singletons, with 1.5% to 2% in the top ten. Sequencing input: PBMCs. These receptors originate from a boy younger than 18 in good health and CMV-seronegative. Each CDR3 is given without its conserved first and last residue. A D gene is named only where the DNA matches it firmly.

CDR3,J,D,V
ASSQDSLAGEADTQY,TRBJ2-3,TRBD2,TRBV4-2
ASSFRGAYGYT,TRBJ1-2,.,TRBV7-9
ASSLSGQGDYLGETQY,TRBJ2-5,TRBD1,TRBV5-4
ASSLRRLADNNEQF,TRBJ2-1,TRBD2,TRBV7-8
ASSSTSGSSYEQY,TRBJ2-7,TRBD2,TRBV6-6
SVEDQNRGYGYT,TRBJ1-2,TRBD1,TRBV29-1
AWSYGTEAFEQF,TRBJ2-1,TRBD1,TRBV30
ASSLAGVGGRNEKLF,TRBJ1-4,.,TRBV5-6
ASSFDSHSYEQY,TRBJ2-7,.,TRBV7-2
ASSVTGLESDEQY,TRBJ2-7,TRBD2,TRBV7-9
ASSLSRGSSQPQH,TRBJ1-5,.,TRBV11-2
ASSDGGSGTGELF,TRBJ2-2,.,TRBV2
ASSVNRGGELF,TRBJ2-2,.,TRBV19
ASSLLALDLNEQF,TRBJ2-1,TRBD2,TRBV6-5
ASSTGRGLETQY,TRBJ2-5,TRBD2,TRBV7-9
ASSQSHRVINNEQF,TRBJ2-1,.,TRBV4-1
ASSRQTPGGYT,TRBJ1-2,.,TRBV14
ASNAQRLNTNEQF,TRBJ2-1,.,TRBV7-9
ASSGQGYEQY,TRBJ2-7,TRBD1,TRBV5-6
ASSVVDRGTGELF,TRBJ2-2,.,TRBV9
ASSRDRVEGNTEAF,TRBJ1-1,TRBD1,TRBV5-4
ASSPAGTTYEQY,TRBJ2-7,.,TRBV7-2
ASSAQDSNTEAF,TRBJ1-1,.,TRBV21-1
ASSFSAGTGGINYGYT,TRBJ1-2,TRBD1,TRBV7-9
SSSLDGGESDTQY,TRBJ2-3,TRBD2,TRBV7-9
ASSGRGLGTDTQY,TRBJ2-3,TRBD1,TRBV9
ASSVAGGPTEAF,TRBJ1-1,TRBD1,TRBV9
ASSQPGLYNEQF,TRBJ2-1,.,TRBV4-3
ASSVGGGTYEQY,TRBJ2-7,TRBD2,TRBV9
ASSVREYEQY,TRBJ2-7,.,TRBV7-8
ASSHSYNEQF,TRBJ2-1,.,TRBV7-8
ASSLVRGRTGDNSPLH,TRBJ1-6,TRBD1,TRBV7-9
ASSGQNIIEAF,TRBJ1-1,.,TRBV6-1
ASSIQGVLTNEKLF,TRBJ1-4,.,TRBV19
ASSYKGREPQH,TRBJ1-5,.,TRBV19
ASSDPSGAAETQY,TRBJ2-5,TRBD2,TRBV28
ASSYSGTTGGPQH,TRBJ1-5,.,TRBV6-5
ASSPGLAGSNEQF,TRBJ2-1,TRBD2,TRBV4-3
SVVEANYGYT,TRBJ1-2,.,TRBV29-1
ASSLAAGGVYGYT,TRBJ1-2,TRBD1,TRBV5-4
ASSQGGSNQPQH,TRBJ1-5,.,TRBV4-1
AWSPGLLAEAF,TRBJ1-1,.,TRBV30
ASSQPRGAAGETQY,TRBJ2-5,TRBD2,TRBV4-1
ASSPRPSGGASGELF,TRBJ2-2,TRBD2,TRBV27